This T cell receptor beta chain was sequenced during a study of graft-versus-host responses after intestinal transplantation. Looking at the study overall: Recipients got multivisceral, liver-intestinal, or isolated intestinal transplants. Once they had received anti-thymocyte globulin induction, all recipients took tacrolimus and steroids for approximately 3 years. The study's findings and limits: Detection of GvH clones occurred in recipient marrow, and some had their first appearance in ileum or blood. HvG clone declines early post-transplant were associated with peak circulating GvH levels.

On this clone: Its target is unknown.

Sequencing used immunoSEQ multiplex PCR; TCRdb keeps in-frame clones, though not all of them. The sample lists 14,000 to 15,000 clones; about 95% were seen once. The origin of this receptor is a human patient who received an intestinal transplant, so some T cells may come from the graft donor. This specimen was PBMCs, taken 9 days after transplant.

CDR3 bases: TGTGCCAGCAGTTATTTGGACGCTGTAGGGCAGTACTTC. Translated, it gives CASSYLDAVGQYF. The chain carries TRBV6-5 and TRBJ2-7; D is unresolved. The V and J ends lost 3 bases and 9 bases respectively, with 15 bases between them. The CDR3 is 13 amino acids. Germline CDR1 reads MNHEY; CDR2 reads SVGAGI.